These 20 T cell receptor beta chains came from one sample sequenced in a study of T cell responses to AZD1222 COVID-19 vaccine listed by TCRdb under 2021. To prepare the library, the immunoSEQ multiplex PCR assay was applied. This is the immuneACCESS table as TCRdb keeps it, with only in-frame sequences that have V and J called. A part of the clones is gone; compared with another copy, unresolved V genes explain less than half, and the rest is unexplained. Within this sample are approximately 180,000 clones, with 85% to 90% of them counted one time only. Jointly, the top ten make up roughly 27% of the sample. What this sample's time point label stands for: about 28 days (+/-7) after the second vaccine dose. The sample consisted of peripheral blood, taken 28 days after the second AZD1222 dose. The source is an adult who received the AZD1222 COVID-19 vaccine.

The chain employs TRBV6-5 and TRBJ2-5; the D gene is possibly TRBD2 (5 bases). V lost 4 bases and J lost 2, with 14 bases in between. In germline, CDR1 is MNHEY, CDR2 SVGAGI. The CDR3 loop spans 15 amino acids. DNA of the CDR3: TGTGCCAGCAGTTGCCCTACAGCGGAACAAGAGACCCAGTACTTC. Protein: CASSCPTAEQETQYF.

V is TRBV6-6 and J is TRBJ1-4, with D perhaps TRBD1 (5 bases). V was clipped by 6 bases and J by 6 bases, with 11 bases between them. This CDR3 has 13 amino acids. The germline gives CDR1 MNHNY, CDR2 SVGAGI (reference sequence). The CDR3 is CASRAGADEKLFF. DNA for the CDR3: TGTGCCAGCAGGGCCGGGGCGGATGAAAAACTGTTTTTT.

This clone was seen just once. The chain uses TRBV7-2 and TRBJ2-1; 7 nucleotides align to TRBD1. V was pared by 5 bases and J by 10 bases, with 11 bases of the junction left unmatched. In germline, CDR1 is SGHTA, CDR2 FQGNSA. This CDR3 comprises 14 residues. The CDR3 is CASSPTGQPVEQFF. The CDR3 DNA sequence: TGTGCCAGCAGCCCTACGGGACAGCCGGTGGAGCAGTTCTTC.

The chain couples TRBV27 to TRBJ1-3, with D unclear. This CDR3 comprises 16 residues. Trimming removed 3 bases from V and 1 base from J, with 13 bases in between. The germline gives CDR1 MNHEY, CDR2 SMNVEV (reference sequence). The CDR3 nucleotides read TGTGCCAGCAGTTTGACCCTACCTACATCTGGAAACACCATATATTTT. This translates into CASSLTLPTSGNTIYF.

V usage is TRBV6-4 and J usage is TRBJ1-5; no clear D. The germline V and J ends were trimmed by 4 bases and 2 bases, with 18 bases remaining between them. The CDR3 consists of 17 residues. Germline V gene data show CDR1 as MRHNA and CDR2 as SNTAGT. The chain's CDR3 is CASSAHKRSGGNQPQHF. In DNA form, the CDR3 reads TGTGCCAGCAGTGCCCACAAACGGAGTGGGGGCAATCAGCCCCAGCATTTT.

The V call is TRBV28, the J call TRBJ2-7; D is possibly TRBD1 (6 bases). V lost 4 bases and J lost 4, with 29 bases in between. The CDR3 contains 19 residues. Germline V gene lookup returns CDR1 MDHEN and CDR2 SYDVKM. The DNA of the CDR3 is TGTGCCAGCAGTTCCCCGCCGGTTCGGACAGCGACCCTCGGATACGAGCAGTACTTC. Residues: CASSSPPVRTATLGYEQYF.

The chain couples TRBV10-2 to TRBJ1-5, with 12 bases that match TRBD1. This CDR3 spans 17 amino acids. V gave up 2 bases and J gave up 6 bases; unmatched junction bases: 8. Germline CDR1 WSHSY, CDR2 SAAADI. The CDR3 DNA follows: TGCGCCAGCAGTGAGAGGGGGACAGGGGGCCTTGGTCAGCCCCAGCATTTT. Amino acids: CASSERGTGGLGQPQHF.

The chain links TRBV7-3 to TRBJ2-2; possibly TRBD1 or TRBD2 for D (5 bases each). CDR1 is SGHTA, CDR2 FQGTGA, per germline. With 5 bases removed from V and 2 bases from J, the gap between germline ends came to 12 bases. This CDR3 region has 15 residues. The CDR3 region has the DNA TGTGCCAGCAGCGTGCAGGGAGTTAACACCGGGGAGCTGTTTTTT. It specifies CASSVQGVNTGELFF.

The chain uses TRBV28 and TRBJ1-2; 8 nucleotides agree with TRBD1. CDR1 is MDHEN, CDR2 SYDVKM, per germline. J was trimmed by 8 bases and V by 1 base; bases with no gene match: 12. This CDR3 contains 16 residues. The CDR3 nucleotides read TGTGCCAGCAGTTTATTTAGTGGTCAGGGGGCGGGAGGCTACACCTTC. Translated: CASSLFSGQGAGGYTF.

V and J are TRBV19 and TRBJ2-7, with 10 bases matching TRBD1. CDR3 length: 13 residues. The trim removed 5 bases at V and 6 bases at J, leaving 4 bases unmatched. CDR1 LNHDA and CDR2 SQIVND come from the germline V gene (reference sequence). CDR3 bases: TGTGCCAGTAGTGGAGACAGGGGGCGCGAGCAGTACTTC. This codes for CASSGDRGREQYF.

V is TRBV19 and J is TRBJ1-4, with 9 bases that match TRBD1. Germline V gene sequence: CDR1 LNHDA, CDR2 SQIVND (reference sequence). The CDR3 has 15 amino acids. V shed 4 bases and J 3 bases; nucleotides not matched to a gene: 3. CDR3 residues: CASSTGQGSNEKLFF. The CDR3 nucleotides read TGTGCCAGTAGTACGGGACAGGGTTCTAATGAAAAACTGTTTTTT.

A few counts support this clone. The rearrangement uses TRBV28 and TRBJ2-1, with TRBD2 as a possible D gene (7 bases). The germline V gene has CDR1 MDHEN and CDR2 SYDVKM. CDR3 size: 14 residues. V was shortened by 2 bases and J by 10 bases, with 15 bases between the two germline ends. The CDR3, as DNA: TGTGCCAGCAGTTTACGCGGGGGCATCGGCGAGCAGTTCTTC. Translating gives CASSLRGGIGEQFF.

The chain carries TRBV28 and TRBJ2-6; D not resolved. The germline gives CDR1 MDHEN, CDR2 SYDVKM. The CDR3 extends over 15 amino acids. The ends were cut back, 3 bases at V and 1 base at J, with 7 bases in the middle. The CDR3 loop is CASSFGQSGANVLTF. CDR3 nucleotide sequence: TGTGCCAGCAGTTTTGGCCAATCTGGGGCCAACGTCCTGACTTTC.

This sequence joins TRBV5-1 and TRBJ2-3; 7 bases are shared with TRBD1. The length of the CDR3 is 15 residues. In germline, CDR1 is SGHRS, CDR2 YFSETQ. With V trimmed by 1 base and J by 3 bases, 5 bases remained unmatched. DNA for the CDR3: TGCGCCAGCAGCTTGAACAGGGGTCAAACAGATACGCAGTATTTT. Protein sequence: CASSLNRGQTDTQYF.

This chain links TRBV24-1 with TRBJ2-7; no firm D call. V lost 4 bases, J lost 5 bases, and 14 bases lay in between. The CDR3 totals 14 residues. Germline-derived CDR1 and CDR2 are KGHDR and SFDVKD. CDR3 sequence reads: CATSDTRLPNEQYF. Here the CDR3 DNA reads TGTGCCACCAGTGACACGCGTCTCCCCAACGAGCAGTACTTC.

This clone was counted once. This chain links TRBV7-2 with TRBJ2-3; a weak D match, TRBD2 (5 bases). V was trimmed by 5 bases and J by 0 bases, leaving 15 bases between them. The CDR3 sequence is 16 residues long. Germline CDR1 SGHTA, CDR2 FQGNSA. The CDR3 nucleotides read TGTGCCAGCAGCCCGTCTGCCGGGGTCAGCACAGATACGCAGTATTTT. Protein sequence: CASSPSAGVSTDTQYF.

The chain joins TRBV7-9 to TRBJ1-1; no firm D call. Between the trimmed V and J ends, which lost 0 bases and 2 bases, there was a span of 10 bases. The germline CDR1 and CDR2 sequences are SEHNR and FQNEAQ (reference sequence). The CDR3 is made up of 15 amino acids. CDR3 loop: CASSLARIDNTEAFF. The CDR3 region has the DNA TGTGCCAGCAGCTTAGCGCGAATAGATAACACTGAAGCTTTCTTT.

J is TRBJ1-1 and V is TRBV7-9; 8 nucleotides line up with TRBD1. The V and J ends lost 5 bases and 0 bases, in that order; junction bases with no gene match: 2. The CDR3 extends over 14 amino acids. Germline V lookup: CDR1 SEHNR, CDR2 FQNEAQ (reference sequence). The CDR3 coding sequence is TGTGCCAGCAGCGAGACAGGGGTGAACACTGAAGCTTTCTTT. The encoded protein is CASSETGVNTEAFF.

The rearrangement joins TRBV24-1 to TRBJ2-3; either TRBD1 or TRBD2 may fit D (5 bases each). The CDR3 has 12 amino acids. CDR1 is KGHDR and CDR2 is SFDVKD in the germline V gene. V was shortened by 4 bases and J by 6 bases, with 7 bases between the two germline ends. This CDR3 is CATSEGTDTQYF. As DNA, the CDR3 is TGTGCCACCAGTGAAGGGACGGATACGCAGTATTTT.

The J gene is TRBJ2-7, the V gene TRBV6-5, with unresolved D. The germline V gene encodes CDR1 MNHEY and CDR2 SVGAGI. V lost 1 base and J lost 7, with 11 bases in between. This CDR3 spans 13 amino acids. CDR3 DNA sequence: TGTGCCAGCAGTTACTTGGGCCGCCTGGAGCAGTACTTC. Its translation: CASSYLGRLEQYF.